Following are 26 T cell receptor beta chains from one sample sequenced in a study of T-cell memory formation after mild COVID-19. TCRdb reanalysed the 5' RACE reads using MiXCR and keeps one entry per CDR3 protein. The data hold 380,000 or so distinct CDR3 sequences, with around 14% observed a single time. Sequencing used PBMCs or a T cell subset sorted from them (not recorded which). These receptors were taken from a man younger than 35 who had mild COVID-19 (a few samples of this study predate the infection). Cell type and time point are not known.

In its sample, this clonotype was seen a few times. The chain couples TRBV24-1 to TRBJ2-2; TRBD1 matches 8 bases. This CDR3 is 17 amino acids long. CDR1 and CDR2 from the germline V gene are KGHDR and SFDVKD. Trimming removed 0 bases from V and 5 bases from J; junction bases left unmatched: 7. CDR3 amino acids: CATSDLRQGARTGELFF. CDR3 in DNA: TGTGCCACCAGTGATTTGCGGCAGGGGGCGCGGACCGGGGAGCTGTTTTTT.

The chain couples TRBV12-3 or TRBV12-4 to TRBJ2-2; 7 bases agree with TRBD1. The CDR3 covers 15 residues. After removal of 6 bases from V and 5 bases from J, the junction contained 9 bases not matched to a gene. CDR3 DNA sequence: TGTGCCAGCAGCTGGACAGGTCCGATTACCGGGGAGCTGTTTTTT. As protein: CASSWTGPITGELFF.

The count of this clonotype is one. The J gene is TRBJ2-2, the V gene TRBV4-1, with no clear D. Deletions cut 1 base from V and 4 bases from J, with 10 bases between. CDR3 size: 15 residues. Germline V CDR1 and CDR2: MGHRA, YSYEKL. DNA of the CDR3: TGCGCCAGCAGCCAAGGGTATAAGGGCACCGGGGAGCTGTTTTTT. It codes for CASSQGYKGTGELFF.

DNA for the CDR3: TGTGCCAGCACCCCAGCGGGGGGGCGAGAGGCCGGGGAGCTGTTTTTT. Its translation is CASTPAGGREAGELFF. The chain employs TRBV6-5 and TRBJ2-2; 10 positions agree with TRBD2. Germline-derived CDR1 and CDR2 are MNHEY and SVGAGI. The CDR3 sequence is 16 residues long. J lost 6 bases, V lost 7 bases, and 11 bases had no gene match.

The V and J genes are TRBV9 and TRBJ2-2; tentative D call: TRBD1 (6 bases). This CDR3 contains 14 residues. From germline, CDR1 is SGDLS and CDR2 YYNGEE. Trimming removed 7 bases at V and 5 bases at J, with 15 bases between. For the CDR3, the DNA is TGTGCCAGCTCGACGGCAGGGGAAACCGGGGAGCTGTTTTTT. Residues: CASSTAGETGELFF. The full variable domain, completed using reference TRBV9 and TRBJ2-2, is DSGVTQTPKHLITATGQRVTLRCSPRSGDLSVYWYQQSLDQGLQFLIQYYNGEERAKGNILERFSAQQFPDLHSELNLSSLELGDSALYFCASSTAGETGELFFGEGSRLTVL.

The chain has TRBV5-1 and TRBJ2-3, with D possibly matching TRBD2 (5 bases). Trimming removed 1 base at V and 4 bases at J, with 16 bases between. This CDR3 spans 16 amino acids. The germline V gene has CDR1 SGHRS and CDR2 YFSETQ. As DNA, the CDR3 is TGCGCCAGCAGCTTGTCAACGTATTCCGGGGCAGATACGCAGTATTTT. Translation: CASSLSTYSGADTQYF.

V is TRBV3-1 and J is TRBJ1-1; TRBD1 is a possible D gene (5 bases). V was clipped by 7 bases and J by 1 base, with 16 bases between them. CDR1 LGHDT and CDR2 YNNKEL come from the germline V gene (reference sequence). This CDR3 comprises 15 residues. The CDR3 region has the DNA TGTGCCAGCAACTTTGGGGGGAGCCCGAACACTGAAGCTTTCTTT. It translates to CASNFGGSPNTEAFF.

The chain recombines TRBV5-6 with TRBJ1-2; D is undetermined. V lost 4 bases and J lost 4, with 11 bases in between. CDR1 and CDR2 (germline): SGHDT, YYEEEE. The CDR3 totals 13 residues. The CDR3: CASSARRLYGYTF. The DNA for the CDR3 is TGTGCCAGCAGCGCTCGCCGTCTCTATGGCTACACCTTC.

The chain links TRBV20-1 to TRBJ2-1; the match to TRBD2 covers 12 bases. V lost 4 bases to trimming and J lost 8 bases; unmatched junction nucleotides: 6. The germline V gene encodes CDR1 DFQATT and CDR2 SNEGSKA (reference sequence). The length of the CDR3 is 14 residues. The CDR3, as DNA: TGCAGTGCTAATCTAGCGGGGGGGCTGGATGAGCAGTTCTTC. Protein sequence: CSANLAGGLDEQFF.

This clonotype was counted between two and nine times. The V and J genes are TRBV20-1 and TRBJ1-4; no reliable D call. Trimming took off 0 bases at V and 2 bases at J, with 13 bases between the two ends. The CDR3 spans 16 residues. Germline V lookup: CDR1 DFQATT, CDR2 SNEGSKA (reference sequence). The CDR3 spells CSARDWKGTTNEKLFF. CDR3 DNA sequence: TGCAGTGCTAGAGATTGGAAGGGAACGACTAATGAAAAACTGTTTTTT.

The chain carries TRBV19 and TRBJ2-3; D possibly uses TRBD1 or TRBD2 (5 bases each). The CDR3 is 14 residues long. Germline lookup yields CDR1 LNHDA and CDR2 SQIVND (reference sequence). Trimming cost V 5 bases and J 2 bases, with 11 bases left between them. CDR3 sequence (DNA): TGTGCCAGTAGTGGGACGGTCCACACAGATACGCAGTATTTT. Protein: CASSGTVHTDTQYF.

V usage is TRBV6-5 and J usage is TRBJ2-3; D gene uncertain. V dropped 2 bases and J dropped 6 bases, with 15 bases sitting between them. CDR1 is MNHEY, CDR2 SVGAGI, per germline. The CDR3 runs to 15 residues. Here the CDR3 reads CASSYRSGYGDTQYF. CDR3 sequence (DNA): TGTGCCAGCAGTTACAGATCTGGGTATGGCGATACGCAGTATTTT.

CDR3 loop: CASSLEGNGGTDTQYF. Written as DNA, the CDR3 is TGCGCCAGCAGCTTGGAGGGGAACGGAGGCACAGATACGCAGTATTTT. The chain links TRBV5-1 to TRBJ2-3; D is possibly TRBD1 (5 bases). Trimming took 0 bases from V and 1 from J, leaving 12 bases between them. The CDR3 has 16 residues. Germline CDR1 SGHRS, CDR2 YFSETQ.

The V and J genes are TRBV20-1 and TRBJ2-5; 12 positions match TRBD1. Germline assignment: CDR1 DFQATT and CDR2 SNEGSKA (reference sequence). V dropped 4 bases and J dropped 4; count of bases not matched to a gene: 7. This CDR3 has 15 residues. The CDR3 DNA reads TGCAGTGCTAACCCGGGACAGGGGGCAACAGAGACCCAGTACTTC. This gives the protein CSANPGQGATETQYF.

This clonotype has just a few counts. The V call is TRBV4-3, the J call TRBJ2-3; possible D gene TRBD2, 6 bases. The ends were cut back, 0 bases at V and 0 bases at J, with 13 bases in the middle. Germline loops: CDR1 LGHNA, CDR2 YSLEER. The length of the CDR3 is 17 residues. CDR3 in amino acids: CASSQDGLAASTDTQYF. CDR3 coding DNA: TGCGCCAGCAGCCAAGATGGGTTAGCGGCTAGCACAGATACGCAGTATTTT.

This clonotype showed up just a few times. This chain connects TRBV7-2 to TRBJ2-5; unclear D gene. V lost 2 bases, J lost 9 bases, and 13 bases lay in between. The CDR3 is 13 residues long. Germline lookup yields CDR1 SGHTA and CDR2 FQGNSA. The CDR3 DNA is TGTGCCAGCAGCTTATCCCAGGATCGGGCCCAGTACTTC. It specifies CASSLSQDRAQYF.

This clonotype was counted a few times. The chain links TRBV5-5 to TRBJ1-2; unclear D gene. The CDR3 is made up of 12 amino acids. The V end lost 2 bases, the J end lost 3 bases, and 5 bases lay between the germline ends. The V gene's germline CDR1 is SGHKS and CDR2 YYEKEE (reference sequence). CDR3 bases: TGTGCCAGCAGCTTTGACGACTATGGCTACACCTTC. It is translated as CASSFDDYGYTF.

The V gene is TRBV7-6, the J gene TRBJ2-5, with D unclear. The CDR3 extends over 14 amino acids. Germline CDR1 is SGHVS and CDR2 is FNYEAQ. Between the trimmed V and J ends, which lost 5 bases and 5 bases, there was a span of 15 bases. The CDR3 DNA sequence: TGTGCCAGCAGCCCGCGACGGGTCCAGGAGACCCAGTACTTC. Its translation: CASSPRRVQETQYF. Together with reference TRBV7-6 and TRBJ2-5, the CDR3 gives the full variable domain: GAGVSQSPRYKVTKRGQDVALRCDPISGHVSLYWYRQALGQGPEFLTYFNYEAQQDKSGLPNDRFSAERPEGSISTLTIQRTEQRDSAMYRCASSPRRVQETQYFGPGTRLLVL.

The rearrangement uses TRBV7-8 and TRBJ2-1; D may match TRBD1 or TRBD2 (6 bases each). The CDR3 consists of 13 residues. Between the trimmed V and J ends, which lost 1 base and 8 bases, there was a span of 9 bases. Germline assignment: CDR1 SGHVS and CDR2 FQNEAQ. CDR3 sequence reads: CASSLVGGYEQFF. CDR3 sequence (DNA): TGTGCCAGCAGCTTAGTGGGGGGCTATGAGCAGTTCTTC.

This clonotype is a singleton in its sample. The gene calls are TRBV9 and TRBJ2-1; D could derive from TRBD1 or TRBD2 (7 bases each). The CDR3 runs 15 residues. Trimming left V 3 bases short and J 6 bases short, with 16 bases between. The germline V gene encodes CDR1 SGDLS and CDR2 YYNGEE. CDR3 residues: CASSAQGGRGNEQFF. CDR3 nucleotides: TGTGCCAGCAGCGCGCAGGGGGGGAGAGGCAATGAGCAGTTCTTC.

The rearrangement uses TRBV7-9 and TRBJ2-3; D remains ambiguous. Germline CDR1 SEHNR, CDR2 FQNEAQ (reference sequence). The V and J ends lost 3 bases and 6 bases respectively, with 7 bases between them. The CDR3 sequence is 12 residues long. CDR3 sequence (DNA): TGTGCCAGCAGCTTCCAATGGGATACGCAGTATTTT. Encoded protein: CASSFQWDTQYF.

This clonotype turned up a few times. The V and J genes are TRBV4-3 and TRBJ2-7, with 8 bases that match TRBD1. Germline loops: CDR1 LGHNA, CDR2 YSLEER. The CDR3 length is 16 residues. V lost 3 bases to trimming and J lost 1 base; unmatched junction nucleotides: 8. CDR3 sequence reads: CASSQGTGGSSYEQYF. CDR3 in DNA: TGCGCCAGCAGCCAGGGAACAGGGGGTAGTTCCTACGAGCAGTACTTC.

This clonotype was seen more than once but under ten times. V gene TRBV5-5 combines with J gene TRBJ1-1; 12 nucleotides agree with TRBD1. Trimming removed 4 bases from V and 10 bases from J; junction bases left unmatched: 11. Germline assignment: CDR1 SGHKS and CDR2 YYEKEE (reference sequence). CDR3 length equals 15 residues. CDR3 amino acids: CASSPYRGTGGRAFF. In nucleotides, the CDR3 is TGTGCCAGCAGCCCCTATCGGGGGACAGGGGGCCGAGCTTTCTTT.

The rearrangement joins TRBV5-6 to TRBJ2-7, with D hard to call. In germline, CDR1 is SGHDT, CDR2 YYEEEE. The CDR3 runs 12 residues. The ends were cut back, 0 bases at V and 5 bases at J, with 6 bases in the middle. The CDR3 region has the DNA TGTGCCAGCAGCTTGGCGATGGACGAGCAGTACTTC. Translation: CASSLAMDEQYF.

In this sample, this clonotype turned up many times. The rearrangement uses TRBV7-9 and TRBJ2-1; tentative D call: TRBD2 (5 bases). CDR1 and CDR2 (germline): SEHNR, FQNEAQ (reference sequence). This CDR3 region has 16 residues. The V end lost 4 bases, the J end lost 3 bases, and 16 bases lay between the germline ends. The chain's CDR3 is CASSSTDGIHYNEQFF. The CDR3 nucleotides are TGTGCCAGCAGCTCCACGGACGGGATACACTACAATGAGCAGTTCTTC.

This clonotype was found a few times. This chain uses TRBV7-3 with TRBJ1-1; maybe TRBD1 (6 bases). CDR1 and CDR2 from the germline V gene are SGHTA and FQGTGA. This CDR3 comprises 14 residues. The V end was cut by 5 bases, the J end by 4 bases, with 14 bases between. The CDR3 nucleotides are TGTGCCAGCAGCCCGTCCACAGGGTCCACTGAAGCTTTCTTT. It yields the protein CASSPSTGSTEAFF.